These T cell receptor beta chains were read from a single sample in a study of shared clonotypes between healthy human individuals. Clones were read by immunoSEQ multiplex PCR, and TCRdb kept only the in-frame ones, dropping some. This sample carries hundreds of thousands of clones, 73% of them seen once, and the ten largest clones take more than 1.5%. Sequenced input: memory CD4+ T cells sorted from blood. Receptors originate from a woman aged 30 to 39 in good health. The CDR3 runs from the conserved cysteine through the conserved F or W.

cdr3_length: 13; v_call: TRBV4-1; j_call: TRBJ2-1; cdr3_aa: CASSQGGGSEQFF
cdr3_length: 14; v_call: TRBV19; j_call: TRBJ1-1; cdr3_aa: CASTSTGLNTEAFF
cdr3_length: 15; v_call: TRBV27; j_call: TRBJ2-1; cdr3_aa: CASSPGRGRGNEQFF
cdr3_length: 16; v_call: TRBV6-6; j_call: TRBJ2-2; cdr3_aa: CASSFILDPGSGELFF
cdr3_length: 11; v_call: TRBV14; j_call: TRBJ2-4; cdr3_aa: CASSQDTLQYF
cdr3_length: 13; v_call: TRBV19; j_call: TRBJ2-3; cdr3_aa: CASSITGWDTQYF
cdr3_length: 17; v_call: TRBV13; j_call: TRBJ2-2; cdr3_aa: CASSRPITGANTGELFF
cdr3_length: 15; v_call: TRBV6-6; j_call: TRBJ1-3; cdr3_aa: CASSLEGGSGNTIYF
cdr3_length: 15; v_call: TRBV9; j_call: NA; cdr3_aa: CASSPSEGGLYEQYF
cdr3_length: 13; v_call: TRBV30; j_call: TRBJ2-5; cdr3_aa: CAWGSGRGWEQYF
cdr3_length: 14; v_call: TRBV5-1; j_call: TRBJ2-2; cdr3_aa: CASQQFANTGELFF
cdr3_length: 14; v_call: TRBV27; j_call: TRBJ2-7; cdr3_aa: CASSLQLASYEQYF
cdr3_length: 16; v_call: TRBV28; j_call: TRBJ1-3; cdr3_aa: CASSPLRGAGGNTIYF
cdr3_length: 14; v_call: TRBV25-1; j_call: TRBJ2-7; cdr3_aa: CASSPGAKAYEQYF
cdr3_length: 13; v_call: TRBV28; j_call: TRBJ2-3; cdr3_aa: CASSLTSTDTQYF
cdr3_length: 12; v_call: TRBV28; j_call: TRBJ1-2; cdr3_aa: CASSLGYSGYTF
cdr3_length: 13; v_call: TRBV27; j_call: TRBJ2-3; cdr3_aa: CASSLLGRAAQYF
cdr3_length: 17; v_call: TRBV4-1; j_call: TRBJ2-1; cdr3_aa: CASSQDPRLAGGGEQFF